This TCR beta chain was identified during a study of blood T cell repertoires in COVID-19. Study-level information: COVID-19 samples collected from the United States, Italy and Spain covered acute and convalescent phases. In each case, the material was cDNA or gDNA derived from T cells, B-cell-depleted T cells, or PBMCs.

This CDR3 spans 16 amino acids. V was pared by 4 bases and J by 0 bases, with 16 bases between. From germline, CDR1 is SGHKS and CDR2 YYEKEE (reference sequence). Original data processing: Scientists estimated how many nucleated cells there were by amplifying reference gene primers. Profiled with immunoSEQ multiplex PCR; TCRdb holds only in-frame clones, not every one. D and trimming come from the DNA, and the V and J calls and clone size come from that table. Seen here are about 140,000 clones, roughly 80% observed once, and the top ten hold 4.8%. The origin of this receptor is a human donor in a cohort sampled during active COVID-19. This sequence joins TRBV5-5 and TRBJ1-1; D gene ambiguous. Input material: peripheral blood. For the CDR3, the DNA is TGTGCCAGCAGCGCTCGTGGGCAGATAATGAACACTGAAGCTTTCTTT. This encodes CASSARGQIMNTEAFF.